This T cell receptor (beta chain) was retrieved from a study of Ad26.COV2.S vaccination and SARS-CoV-2 variants. Assay: immunoSEQ multiplex PCR; the TCRdb copy retains only in-frame clones and omits some. Of 440,000 or so clones listed, about 89% were seen once; the top ten hold roughly 1.7%. This clone was counted once. Treatment here: about 20 received Ad26.COV2.S at low or high dose, single or two shots; about 5 received placebo; per-sample allocation not given. Specimens were obtained on day 63 following the first vaccine or placebo injection. Germline loops: CDR1 SGHTA, CDR2 FQGNSA. This CDR3 has 16 amino acids. V was pared by 5 bases and J by 3 bases, with 8 bases of the junction left unmatched.

The TCR sequence derives from a person aged 18-65 years who received the Ad26.COV2.S COVID-19 vaccine or a placebo. The material sequenced was peripheral blood, taken in a trial of Ad26.COV2.S vaccine versus placebo. The chain employs TRBV7-2 and TRBJ1-2, with 11 bases fitting TRBD1. Here the CDR3 reads CASSLPGTGGDYGYTF. CDR3 nucleotides: TGTGCCAGCAGCCTCCCCGGGACAGGGGGGGACTATGGCTACACCTTC. The complete variable domain, with remaining parts taken from reference TRBV7-2 and TRBJ1-2, reads GAGVSQSPSNKVTEKGKDVELRCDPISGHTALYWYRQSLGQGLEFLIYFQGNSAPDKSGLPSDRFSAERTGGSVSTLTIQRTQQEDSAVYLCASSLPGTGGDYGYTFGSGTRLTVV.